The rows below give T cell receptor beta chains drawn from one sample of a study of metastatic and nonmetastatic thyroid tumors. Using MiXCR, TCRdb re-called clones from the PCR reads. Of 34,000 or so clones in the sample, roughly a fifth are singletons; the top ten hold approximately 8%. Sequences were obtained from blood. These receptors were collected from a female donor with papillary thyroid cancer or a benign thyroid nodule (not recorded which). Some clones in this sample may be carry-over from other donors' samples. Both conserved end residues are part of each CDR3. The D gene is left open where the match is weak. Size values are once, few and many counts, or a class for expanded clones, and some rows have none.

TGTGCCAGCAGCCGCCCCAATAGTGGCACTGAAGCTTTCTTT CASSRPNSGTEAFF TRBJ1-1 . TRBV27 many
TGTGCCAGCAGAGAGGGGGGGAACACCGGGGAGCTGTTTTTT CASREGGNTGELFF TRBJ2-2 . TRBV28 .
TGCAGTGCTAGAGATGTCAGGGACCCTCTCTATGGCTACACCTTC CSARDVRDPLYGYTF TRBJ1-2 . TRBV20-1 .
TGTGCCAGCAGCACGACTAGCGGGGGCACAGATACGCAGTATTTT CASSTTSGGTDTQYF TRBJ2-3 TRBD2 TRBV7-9 many
TGCGCCAGCAGTTCAGGACAGTCCGGGGGCGAGCAGTACTTC CASSSGQSGGEQYF TRBJ2-7 . TRBV5-1 many
TGCAGTGCTAGAGATCCTGAGCCGGAGACCCAGTACTTC CSARDPEPETQYF TRBJ2-5 . TRBV20-1 .
TGTGCCAGCAGCTCCTACGGGGGGACTGAAGCTTTCTTT CASSSYGGTEAFF TRBJ1-1 . TRBV7-9 many
TGTGCCAGCACGGTGGGAGTCCTGAACAATGAGCAGTTCTTC CASTVGVLNNEQFF TRBJ2-1 . TRBV12-3/TRBV12-4 .
TGTGCCAGTAGGTGGGACCCCTATGGCTACACCTTC CASRWDPYGYTF TRBJ1-2 . TRBV19 many
TGCGCCAGCAGCTTAGACCCCGGTGGGCAGGGCGTTTTTGGCTACACCTTC CASSLDPGGQGVFGYTF TRBJ1-2 . TRBV5-1 .
TGTGCCAGCGAGCCCAGGGATCACCAGCGAGGTGGCTACACCTTC CASEPRDHQRGGYTF TRBJ1-2 . TRBV6-4 few
TGTGCCAGCAGCGTAGAGGTGCCACCCTACAATGAGCAGTTCTTC CASSVEVPPYNEQFF TRBJ2-1 . TRBV9 .
TGCGCCAGCAGACTAGCGCAAACCTACGAGCAGTACTTC CASRLAQTYEQYF TRBJ2-7 TRBD2 TRBV10-2 .
TGTGCCACCAGGGGACAGAACTATGGATACACCTTC CATRGQNYGYTF TRBJ1-2 TRBD1 TRBV10-3 few
TGTGCCTGGAGTGTACGCGGCGGTCATTTGAACACTGAAGCTTTCTTT CAWSVRGGHLNTEAFF TRBJ1-1 . TRBV30 many
TGTGCCAGCAGCCGCGTCGGGGCCACTAACTATGGCTACACCTTC CASSRVGATNYGYTF TRBJ1-2 . TRBV14 .
TGTGCCACCAGTTCCCCCTCGGCCGGGGAGCTGTTTTTT CATSSPSAGELFF TRBJ2-2 . TRBV24-1 few
TGTGCCACCAGTGATTGCCGAACCGGGACTAGCGCCGGGGAGCTGTTTTTT CATSDCRTGTSAGELFF TRBJ2-2 TRBD2 TRBV24-1 .
TGCAGTGCTGCCCCACGGACAGGGACCACCTACGAGCAGTACTTC CSAAPRTGTTYEQYF TRBJ2-7 TRBD1 TRBV20-1 many
TGTGCCAGCAGCTTATGGGGGAACTACAATGAGCAGTTCTTC CASSLWGNYNEQFF TRBJ2-1 . TRBV11-2 many
TGTGCCAGCAGTAAACTAGCGAGGGTAGATACGCAGTATTTT CASSKLARVDTQYF TRBJ2-3 TRBD2 TRBV12-3/TRBV12-4 many
TGTGCCAGCAGCTTAGTCGGTACCGCCCGTGAGCAGTTCTTC CASSLVGTAREQFF TRBJ2-1 . TRBV11-2 .
TGTGCCACAAAGGGGACTAGATCCCCTTCCTACAATGAGCAGTTCTTC CATKGTRSPSYNEQFF TRBJ2-1 TRBD2 TRBV11-1 .
TGTGCCAGCAGCCTGAGGGGGTCGGACTATGGCTACACCTTC CASSLRGSDYGYTF TRBJ1-2 . TRBV5-8 .
TGTGCCAGTAGTATAGGCATAACAGGGGGGACCCAGTACTTC CASSIGITGGTQYF TRBJ2-5 TRBD1 TRBV19 .
TGCAGTGCACGAATCACTTACCCTAAGGACACCATATATTTT CSARITYPKDTIYF TRBJ1-3 . TRBV20-1 .
TGTGCCATCAGTGAGTTCGTGGAAGAAACCCACAATGAGCAGTTCTTC CAISEFVEETHNEQFF TRBJ2-1 . TRBV10-3 few
TGCAGTGCCCGGGGCCTGGGGACACATTCACCCCTCCACTTT CSARGLGTHSPLHF TRBJ1-6 . TRBV20-1 .
TGCAGTGCTAGTCCCCCCCGGGGCCTCGTCGAGCAGTACTTC CSASPPRGLVEQYF TRBJ2-7 . TRBV20-1 many
TGTGCCAGCAGTTCTTCAGGGAGCTGGGCTTTCTTT CASSSSGSWAFF TRBJ1-1 . TRBV12-3/TRBV12-4 .
TGTGCCAGCAGCTTGTTTGGCGGGACCCCCTACGAGCAGTACTTC CASSLFGGTPYEQYF TRBJ2-7 . TRBV13 .
TGTGCCAGCAGCACTTTGACTAGCGGGAAGTACAATGAGCAGTTCTTC CASSTLTSGKYNEQFF TRBJ2-1 TRBD2 TRBV6-1 .
TGTGCCAGCAGTTTTGCCAACATTGCAGATACGCAGTATTTT CASSFANIADTQYF TRBJ2-3 . TRBV27 many
TGCAGTGCTAGGAGCTCCGGGGACACTCACCATGGCTACACCTTC CSARSSGDTHHGYTF TRBJ1-2 . TRBV20-1 .
TGTGCCACCAGTGATGCTAGCGGGGGGGCCTACAATGAGCAGTTCTTC CATSDASGGAYNEQFF TRBJ2-1 TRBD2 TRBV24-1 few
TGTGCCAGCAGTTCCCACCATAGGAGGGGAAATGAGCAGTTCTTC CASSSHHRRGNEQFF TRBJ2-1 . TRBV27 few
TGTGCCAGCAGCCCCATTGGACGAGAGACCCAGTACTTC CASSPIGRETQYF TRBJ2-5 . TRBV7-3 .
TGTGCCAGCAGCGTAGGATGGACGGACACTGAAGCTTTCTTT CASSVGWTDTEAFF TRBJ1-1 . TRBV9 many
TGTGCCAGCAGTCCAGCCAGTAGGGCTGGTGAGCAGTTCTTC CASSPASRAGEQFF TRBJ2-1 . TRBV27 many
TGTGCCAGCATCCCCTGGACGGGTCCCTACGAGCAGTACTTC CASIPWTGPYEQYF TRBJ2-7 . TRBV3-1 .